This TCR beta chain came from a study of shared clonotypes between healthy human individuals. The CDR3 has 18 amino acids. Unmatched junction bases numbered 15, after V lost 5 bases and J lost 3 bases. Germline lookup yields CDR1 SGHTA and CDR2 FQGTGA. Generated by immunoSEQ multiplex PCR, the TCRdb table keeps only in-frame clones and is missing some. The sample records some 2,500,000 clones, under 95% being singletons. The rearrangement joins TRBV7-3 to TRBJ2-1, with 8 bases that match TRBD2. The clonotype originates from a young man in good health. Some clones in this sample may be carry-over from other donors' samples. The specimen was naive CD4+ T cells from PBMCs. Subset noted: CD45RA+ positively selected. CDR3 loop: CASSSQGRASGSYNEQFF. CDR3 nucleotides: TGTGCCAGCAGCAGTCAGGGCCGCGCGAGCGGGAGCTACAATGAGCAGTTCTTC.